The subject of this entry is one T cell receptor beta chain. The antigen is unknown. V was clipped by 7 bases and J by 4 bases, with 6 bases between them. The CDR3 loop spans 12 amino acids. CDR1 is SGHDT, CDR2 YYEEEE, per germline. Terminally differentiated effector memory CD45RA+ cells were excluded by CCR7 positive selection of CD45RO-negative cells. Only Caucasian adults living in Nashville, Tennessee made up the donor group. This sample was included in a study of shared clonotypes between healthy human individuals. Study background: Those who served as donors were a couple of women and a few men between the ages of 18 and 49. Study results and limitations: For sorted subsets, rarefaction showed incomplete sequencing despite large depth.

Deep-level running was used for the assay. Clones were sequenced by immunoSEQ multiplex PCR, and TCRdb holds only the in-frame ones, with some missing. The sample yields around 2.1 million clones, under 95% seen once. The chain joins TRBV5-6 to TRBJ2-6; D is undetermined. The origin of this receptor is a man aged 18 to 30 in good health. Some clones in this sample may be carry-over from other donors' samples. Sequences were obtained from naive CD8+ T cells from PBMCs. CDR3: CASRSGANVLTF. The CDR3 DNA is TGTGCCAGCCGATCCGGGGCCAACGTCCTGACTTTC.